A single sample gave rise to the 2 T cell receptor beta chains below, sequenced in a study of CD8 T cells in ankylosing spondylitis. TCRdb reanalysed the 5' RACE reads using MiXCR and keeps one entry per CDR3 protein. Of about 150,000 distinct CDR3 sequences in the sample, approximately 48% were seen once. The material sequenced was synovial fluid, either unsorted or a sorted T cell fraction (not recorded which). The receptor set was obtained from a male donor with ankylosing spondylitis.

The chain employs TRBV4-3 and TRBJ2-1; D is unresolved. In germline, CDR1 is LGHNA, CDR2 YSLEER. V was cut by 0 bases and J by 1 base, with 16 bases left in between. The CDR3 is 18 amino acids. CDR3 sequence reads: CASSQDEINSFSYNEQFF. CDR3 nucleotide sequence: TGCGCCAGCAGCCAAGATGAAATAAACTCCTTTTCCTACAATGAGCAGTTCTTC.

The table lists this clonotype with many counts. V gene TRBV7-8 combines with J gene TRBJ2-7; 7 bases fit TRBD2. This CDR3 region has 14 residues. Germline loops: CDR1 SGHVS, CDR2 FQNEAQ. With 5 bases clipped from V and 0 bases from J, the junction kept 4 bases outside the gene matches. This chain's CDR3 is CASSVGGGSYEQYF. The CDR3, as DNA: TGTGCCAGCAGCGTTGGGGGGGGCTCCTACGAGCAGTACTTC.